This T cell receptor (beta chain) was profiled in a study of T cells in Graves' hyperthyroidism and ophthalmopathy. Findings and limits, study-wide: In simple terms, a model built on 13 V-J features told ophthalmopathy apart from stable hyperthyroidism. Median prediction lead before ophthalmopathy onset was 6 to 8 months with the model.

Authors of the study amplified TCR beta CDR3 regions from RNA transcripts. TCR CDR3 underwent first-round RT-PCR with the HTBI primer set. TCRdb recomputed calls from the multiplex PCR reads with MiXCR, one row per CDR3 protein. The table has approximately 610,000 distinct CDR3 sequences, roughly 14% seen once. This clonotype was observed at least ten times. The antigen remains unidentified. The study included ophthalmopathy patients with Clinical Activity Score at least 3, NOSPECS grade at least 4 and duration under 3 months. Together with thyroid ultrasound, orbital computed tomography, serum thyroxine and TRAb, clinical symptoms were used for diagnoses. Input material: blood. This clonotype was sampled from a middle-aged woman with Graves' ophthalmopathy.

In DNA form, the CDR3 reads TGTGCCAGCAGCTTGGGAGTCCTACTGCCGAACACCGGGGAGCTGTTTTTT. Its protein is CASSLGVLLPNTGELFF. The chain uses TRBV7-8 and TRBJ2-2; possible D gene TRBD2, 5 bases. V lost 3 bases and J 0 bases, leaving 14 bases between the germline ends. Per germline, CDR1 SGHVS and CDR2 FQNEAQ. CDR3 length: 17 residues.